This paragraph covers one T cell receptor (beta chain) sequence. In the original analysis: Estimation of nucleated cell counts relied on the amplification of reference gene primers. Sequencing used immunoSEQ multiplex PCR; TCRdb keeps in-frame clones, though not all of them. V and J calls and clone size are as listed in that table; D and trimming were resolved from the DNA. Of just over 150,000 clones in the sample, 80% to 90% were seen once. The data originate from a study of blood T cell repertoires in COVID-19. Whole-study context: Donors in the United States, Italy and Spain gave samples during acute or convalescent COVID-19. Nucleic acid was either cDNA or gDNA, and it came from T cells, B-cell-depleted T cells, or PBMCs.

CDR1 MDHEN and CDR2 SYDVKM come from the germline V gene. V shed 5 bases, J shed 3 bases, and the junction held 20 bases outside the gene matches. CDR3 length equals 19 residues. What was sequenced was peripheral blood. V is TRBV28 and J is TRBJ1-2; TRBD1 matches 8 bases. The TCR originated in a middle-aged woman with acute or convalescent COVID-19. CDR3 sequence (DNA): TGTGCCAGCAGTCTCTTTTATGACCTGGCAGGGGGCAAGGACTATGGCTACACCTTC. Amino acids: CASSLFYDLAGGKDYGYTF.